This T cell receptor beta chain was recovered during a study of blood T cell repertoires in COVID-19. The wider study: Sources were T cells, B-cell-depleted T cells, or PBMCs; the material itself was cDNA or gDNA.

TCRdb keeps only in-frame clones here, not all; method: immunoSEQ multiplex PCR. The data show around 500,000 clones, with around nine tenths seen just once and more than 7.5% held by the top ten. CDR1 is ENHRY, CDR2 SYGVKD, per germline. J gave up 14 bases and V 0 bases, and 4 bases lay outside the gene matches. This CDR3 spans 12 amino acids. The sequence derives from a woman in her fifties or sixties who had recovered from COVID-19. The sample comprised PBMCs or T cells enriched from blood (not recorded which). This rearrangement joins TRBV10-3 to TRBJ2-4; 7 bases match TRBD2. Written as DNA, the CDR3 is TGTGCCATCAGTGAGTCGGGAGGGACGGAGTACTTC. Translating it yields CAISESGGTEYF.